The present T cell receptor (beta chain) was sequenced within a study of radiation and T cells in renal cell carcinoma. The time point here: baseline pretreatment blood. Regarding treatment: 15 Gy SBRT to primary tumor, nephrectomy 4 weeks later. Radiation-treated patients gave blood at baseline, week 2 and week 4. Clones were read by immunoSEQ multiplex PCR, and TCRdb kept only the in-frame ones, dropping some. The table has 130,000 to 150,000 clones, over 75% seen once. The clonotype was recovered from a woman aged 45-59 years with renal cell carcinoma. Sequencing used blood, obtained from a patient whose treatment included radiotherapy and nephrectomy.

For the CDR3, the DNA is TGCGCCAGCAGCCAAGGGCGTCAGGGGACGTCTGAGCAGTACTTC. Encoded protein: CASSQGRQGTSEQYF. The chain couples TRBV4-1 to TRBJ2-7, with D possibly TRBD1 on 6 matching bases. The length of the CDR3 is 15 residues. The V gene lost 1 base and the J gene lost 7 bases, with 17 bases spanning the gap. Germline V CDR1 and CDR2: MGHRA, YSYEKL.